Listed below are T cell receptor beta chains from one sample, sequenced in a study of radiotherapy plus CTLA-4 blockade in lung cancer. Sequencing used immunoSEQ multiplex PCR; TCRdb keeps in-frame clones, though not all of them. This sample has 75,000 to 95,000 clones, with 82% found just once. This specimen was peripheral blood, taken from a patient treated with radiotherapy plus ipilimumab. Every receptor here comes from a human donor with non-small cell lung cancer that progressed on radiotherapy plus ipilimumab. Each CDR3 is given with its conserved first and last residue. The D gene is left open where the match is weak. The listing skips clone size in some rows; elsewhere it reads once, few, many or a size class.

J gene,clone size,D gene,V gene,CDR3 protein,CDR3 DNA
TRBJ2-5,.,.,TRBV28,CARGAGKQTQYF,TGTGCCAGGGGGGCAGGGAAGCAGACCCAGTACTTC
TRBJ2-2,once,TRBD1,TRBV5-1,CASRQGAGNTGELFF,TGCGCCAGCAGACAGGGGGCGGGGAACACCGGGGAGCTGTTTTTT
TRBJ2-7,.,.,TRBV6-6,CASSGHRYEQYF,TGTGCCAGCTCGGGACACCGATACGAGCAGTACTTC
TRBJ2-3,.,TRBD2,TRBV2,CASRPFLAGVPDTQYF,TGTGCCAGCAGACCCTTTCTAGCGGGAGTCCCAGATACGCAGTATTTT
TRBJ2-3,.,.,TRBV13,CASSPEMSENTDTQYF,TGTGCCAGCAGCCCCGAGATGTCCGAGAACACAGATACGCAGTATTTT
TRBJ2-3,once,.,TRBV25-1,CASSGYSGASTDTQYF,TGTGCCAGCAGTGGGTATAGCGGAGCTAGCACAGATACGCAGTATTTT
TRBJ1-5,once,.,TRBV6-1,CASSETWAGAGPQHF,TGTGCCAGCAGTGAAACGTGGGCAGGGGCTGGCCCCCAGCATTTT
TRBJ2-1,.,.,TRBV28,CASSPTDLNEQFF,TGTGCCAGCAGTCCAACCGACCTGAATGAGCAGTTCTTC
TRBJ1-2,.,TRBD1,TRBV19,CASRTGAEHYGYTF,TGTGCCAGTAGGACAGGGGCAGAACACTATGGCTACACCTTC
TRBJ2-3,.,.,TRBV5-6,CASSLVGGASTDTQYF,TGTGCCAGCAGCTTGGTGGGGGGAGCAAGCACAGATACGCAGTATTTT
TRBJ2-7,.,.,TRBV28,CASAPGSYEQYF,TGTGCCAGTGCCCCCGGAAGCTACGAGCAGTACTTC
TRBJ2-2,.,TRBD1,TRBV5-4,CASSPTGDTGELFF,TGTGCCAGCAGCCCGACAGGGGACACCGGGGAGCTGTTTTTT
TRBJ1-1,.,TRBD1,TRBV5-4,CASSQGTGPEAFF,TGTGCCAGCAGCCAAGGGACAGGCCCTGAAGCTTTCTTT
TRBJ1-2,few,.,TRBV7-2,CASSLELFQGYGYTF,TGTGCCAGCAGCTTAGAACTCTTCCAGGGTTATGGCTACACCTTC
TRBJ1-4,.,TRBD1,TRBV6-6,CASTVTGFRSVEKLFF,TGTGCCAGCACTGTGACAGGGTTCCGTAGTGTTGAAAAACTGTTTTTT
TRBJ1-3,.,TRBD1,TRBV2,CASRDSFFSGNTIYF,TGTGCCAGCCGGGACAGCTTCTTCTCTGGAAACACCATATATTTT
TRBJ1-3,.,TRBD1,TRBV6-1,CASSEVYKGASGNTIYF,TGTGCCAGCAGTGAAGTGTATAAGGGGGCCTCTGGAAACACCATATATTTT
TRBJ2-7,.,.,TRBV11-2,CASSLAPSYEQYF,TGTGCCAGCAGCTTAGCCCCCTCCTACGAGCAGTACTTC
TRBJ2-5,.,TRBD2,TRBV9,CASSPSGRAIMGQYF,TGTGCCAGCAGCCCTAGCGGGAGGGCCATCATGGGCCAGTACTTC
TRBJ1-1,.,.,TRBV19,CASRVMNTEAFF,TGTGCCAGTAGGGTTATGAACACTGAAGCTTTCTTT
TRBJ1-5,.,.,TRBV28,CASSLGQPQHF,TGTGCCAGCAGTTTGGGTCAGCCCCAGCATTTT
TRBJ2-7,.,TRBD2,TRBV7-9,CASSSRSGTGAYEQYF,TGTGCCAGCAGCTCTCGGAGCGGGACGGGCGCCTACGAGCAGTACTTC
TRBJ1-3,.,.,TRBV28,CASIEAASGNTIYF,TGTGCCAGTATAGAGGCCGCCTCTGGAAACACCATATATTTT
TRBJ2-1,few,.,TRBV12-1,CASSFRLAGQFF,TGTGCCAGCAGCTTCCGACTAGCAGGGCAGTTCTTC
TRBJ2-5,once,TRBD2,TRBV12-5,CASGWGTSGIQETQYF,TGTGCTAGTGGTTGGGGGACTAGCGGGATCCAAGAGACCCAGTACTTC
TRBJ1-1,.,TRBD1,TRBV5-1,CASSWTVGQGDGAFF,TGCGCCAGCAGCTGGACTGTAGGACAGGGTGATGGAGCTTTCTTT
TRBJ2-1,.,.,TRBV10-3,CAISVYEEGEQFF,TGTGCCATCAGTGTGTATGAGGAGGGTGAGCAGTTCTTC
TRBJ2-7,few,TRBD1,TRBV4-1,CASSRGPPTGTGGKEYEQYF,TGCGCCAGCAGCCGAGGTCCCCCTACGGGGACAGGGGGCAAAGAATACGAGCAGTACTTC
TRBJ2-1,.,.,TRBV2,CASSLNEQFF,TGTGCCAGCAGTTTGAATGAGCAGTTCTTC
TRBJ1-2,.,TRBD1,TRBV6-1,CASRQGVNYGYTF,TGTGCCAGCAGACAGGGGGTCAACTATGGCTACACCTTC
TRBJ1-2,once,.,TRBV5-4,CASSPGVWGSYGYTF,TGTGCCAGCAGCCCCGGGGTATGGGGCAGCTATGGCTACACCTTC
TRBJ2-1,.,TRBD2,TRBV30,CAWGDGTSGFNEQFF,TGTGCCTGGGGCGATGGGACTAGCGGATTCAATGAGCAGTTCTTC
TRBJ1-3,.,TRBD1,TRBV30,CAWRIRQGGNSGNTIYF,TGTGCCTGGAGGATACGACAGGGGGGCAACTCTGGAAACACCATATATTTT
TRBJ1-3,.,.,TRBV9,CASSVGSSGNTIYF,TGTGCCAGCAGCGTAGGCAGCTCTGGAAACACCATATATTTT
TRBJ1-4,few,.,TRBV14,CASRRVADEKLFF,TGTGCCAGCAGAAGAGTGGCAGATGAAAAACTGTTTTTT
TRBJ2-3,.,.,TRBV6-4,CASSDPPGDTQYF,TGTGCCAGCAGTGATCCCCCTGGAGATACGCAGTATTTT
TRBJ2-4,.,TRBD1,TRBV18,CASSPARQGGDIQYF,TGTGCCAGCTCACCAGCCCGACAGGGGGGGGACATTCAGTACTTC
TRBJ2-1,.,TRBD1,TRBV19,CASSIQGDYNEQFF,TGTGCCAGTAGTATACAGGGGGACTACAATGAGCAGTTCTTC
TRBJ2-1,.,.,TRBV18,CASSPALAREQFF,TGTGCCAGCTCACCCGCGCTTGCTCGGGAGCAGTTCTTC
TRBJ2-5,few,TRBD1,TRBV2,CASRRYTGVEETQYF,TGTGCCAGCAGGCGCTACACAGGGGTGGAGGAGACCCAGTACTTC
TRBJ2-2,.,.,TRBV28,CASRSRTLHVNGELFF,TGTGCCAGCAGAAGCCGGACACTCCATGTAAACGGGGAGCTGTTTTTT
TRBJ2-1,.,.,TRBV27,CASSLKSLAMINEQFF,TGTGCCAGCAGTTTAAAAAGTCTAGCAATGATAAATGAGCAGTTCTTC
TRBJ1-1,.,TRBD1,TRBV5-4,CASSNQDRVNTEAFF,TGTGCCAGCAGCAACCAAGACAGGGTTAACACTGAAGCTTTCTTT
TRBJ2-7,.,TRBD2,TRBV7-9,CASSPLAGGYEQYF,TGTGCCAGCAGCCCCCTAGCGGGAGGCTACGAGCAGTACTTC
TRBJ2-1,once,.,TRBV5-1,CASSHDRDVIDEQFF,TGCGCCAGCAGCCATGACCGGGACGTGATTGATGAGCAGTTCTTC
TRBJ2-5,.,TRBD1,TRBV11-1,CASSLDRGQETQYF,TGTGCCAGCAGCTTGGACAGGGGACAAGAGACCCAGTACTTC
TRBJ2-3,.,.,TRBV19,CASSTLPTTDTQYF,TGTGCCAGTAGTACCCTCCCGACTACAGATACGCAGTATTTT
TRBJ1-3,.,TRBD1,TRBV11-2,CASSSRDRGTGNTIYF,TGTGCCAGCAGCTCCCGGGACAGGGGGACTGGAAACACCATATATTTT
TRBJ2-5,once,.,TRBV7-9,CASSGWGRESETQYF,TGTGCCAGCAGCGGATGGGGGCGGGAATCAGAGACCCAGTACTTC
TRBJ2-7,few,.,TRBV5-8,CASRRGSTLYEQYF,TGTGCCAGCAGACGGGGGTCGACACTCTACGAGCAGTACTTC
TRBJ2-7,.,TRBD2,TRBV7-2,CASSSVAGVYEQYF,TGTGCCAGCAGCTCTGTAGCGGGAGTCTACGAGCAGTACTTC